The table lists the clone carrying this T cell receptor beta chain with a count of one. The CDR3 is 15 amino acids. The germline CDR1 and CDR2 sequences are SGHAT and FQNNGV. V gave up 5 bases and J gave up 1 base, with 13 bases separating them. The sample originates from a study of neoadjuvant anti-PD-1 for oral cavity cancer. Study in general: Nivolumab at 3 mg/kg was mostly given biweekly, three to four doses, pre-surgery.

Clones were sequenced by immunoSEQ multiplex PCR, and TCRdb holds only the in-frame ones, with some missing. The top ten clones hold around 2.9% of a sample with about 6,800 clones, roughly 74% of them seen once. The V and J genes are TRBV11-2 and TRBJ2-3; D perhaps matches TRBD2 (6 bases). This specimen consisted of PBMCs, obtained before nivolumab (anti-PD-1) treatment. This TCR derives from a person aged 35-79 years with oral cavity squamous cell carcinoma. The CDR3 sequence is CASSPHSGGTDTQYF. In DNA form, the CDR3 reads TGTGCCAGCAGCCCGCATAGCGGAGGCACAGATACGCAGTATTTT.